Listed here is a single TCR beta chain. The antigen remains undetermined. After removal of 6 bases from V and 7 bases from J, the junction contained 9 bases not matched to a gene. The CDR3 covers 15 residues. The V gene's germline CDR1 is MNHEY and CDR2 SVGAGI. Libraries were prepared by immunoSEQ multiplex PCR; TCRdb keeps only in-frame clonotypes and omits some of them. Among about 65,000 clones, about 72% were seen once, and the ten largest hold about 3%. These data come from a study of vaccination effects on CD4 cells after COVID-19. Background on the study: The cohort was immunized with two doses of either the BNT162b2 or mRNA-1273 vaccine.

Antigen-specific CD4+ T cells were expanded with viral peptide pools in the ViraFEST assay before sequencing. With more than 9 days of culture completed, CD4+ T cells were isolated. None of these healthy vaccinees had been infected with SARS-CoV-2 before vaccination. Cells had half their medium changed to IL-2 medium on days 3 and 7. Overall study findings and caveats: In the late period after vaccination, infection- and vaccine-induced clones contracted markedly. Within healthy vaccinees, only 1 of 255 vaccine-induced clones displayed cross-reactivity with common cold coronaviruses.

V gene TRBV6-5 combines with J gene TRBJ2-1, with 10 positions matching TRBD2. This receptor was obtained from a human donor who received a COVID-19 vaccine. Sequenced here: CD4+ T cells from PBMCs cultured with HCoV-NL63 spike peptides, sampled before COVID-19 vaccination. CDR3 sequence: CASSRGAGGQNEQFF. The CDR3, as DNA: TGTGCCAGCAGCCGGGGAGCGGGGGGGCAGAATGAGCAGTTCTTC.